The next 27 T cell receptor beta chains were all read from a single sample in a study of graft-versus-host responses after intestinal transplantation listed by TCRdb under 2021. Dithiothreitol, EDTA incubations and collagenase D digestion were used to isolate intraepithelial and lamina propria lymphocytes from graft specimens. Library generation was performed with the immunoSEQ multiplex PCR assay. TCRdb's version of the immuneACCESS table is confined to in-frame rearrangements and falls short of the full clone set. An unresolved V gene accounts for under half of the shortfall where checked; the remainder is of unknown origin. This sample is represented by about 20,000 clones; 65% to 85% of them were singletons. The ten biggest clones cover over 8% of the sample. The specimen comprised ileum tissue, sampled approximately 3 weeks after intestinal transplant. The receptors were sampled from a human patient who received an intestinal transplant, so some T cells may come from the graft donor.

Only a few counts were recorded for this clone. The chain recombines TRBV19 with TRBJ1-6; 7 nucleotides match TRBD1. Germline values: CDR1 LNHDA, CDR2 SQIVND (reference sequence). The CDR3 extends over 15 amino acids. The J segment lost 6 bases and the V segment lost 3 bases, leaving 5 bases of the junction unmatched. The CDR3 region has the DNA TGTGCCAGTAGTATTTCGGGACAGCTTAATTCACCCCTCCACTTT. Residues: CASSISGQLNSPLHF.

This rearrangement joins TRBV5-4 to TRBJ2-3; TRBD1 matches at 8 bases. The CDR3 is 14 amino acids. Germline-derived CDR1 and CDR2 are SGHNT and YYREEE (reference sequence). With V trimmed by 4 bases and J by 2 bases, 3 bases remained unmatched. Here the CDR3 DNA reads TGTGCCAGCAGCCAACAGGGGGTCACAGATACGCAGTATTTT. It yields the protein CASSQQGVTDTQYF.

The chain is built from TRBV5-8 and TRBJ1-4; weak D call: TRBD1 (5 bases). Germline CDR1 and CDR2: SGHTS and YDEGEE. V lost 1 base and J 0 bases, leaving 10 bases between the germline ends. The CDR3 sequence is 16 residues long. The CDR3 region has the DNA TGTGCCAGCAGCTTGACAGGTTATGCAACTAATGAAAAACTGTTTTTT. Translating it yields CASSLTGYATNEKLFF.

This rearrangement joins TRBV28 to TRBJ2-7; possibly TRBD1 for D (6 bases). Trimming removed 5 bases at V and 2 bases at J, with 19 bases between. CDR3 length: 16 amino acids. Germline CDR1 reads MDHEN; CDR2 reads SYDVKM. The CDR3 protein is CASSITGTIPPYEQYF. In nucleotides, the CDR3 is TGTGCCAGCAGTATCACCGGGACAATACCTCCCTACGAGCAGTACTTC.

The rearrangement joins TRBV28 to TRBJ1-5; D unresolved. V lost 6 bases, J lost 2 bases, and 5 bases lay in between. The CDR3 sequence is 12 residues long. CDR1 is MDHEN and CDR2 is SYDVKM in the germline V gene. The CDR3 DNA sequence: TGTGCCAGCAGAGGAGGCAATCAGCCCCAGCATTTT. This codes for CASRGGNQPQHF.

This clone is a singleton in its sample. The rearrangement links TRBV10-3 to TRBJ1-6, with 8 bases that match TRBD1. V dropped 4 bases and J dropped 9; count of bases not matched to a gene: 5. Germline V CDR1 and CDR2: ENHRY, SYGVKD. The CDR3 has 14 residues. The CDR3 bases are TGTGCCATCAGTGGAACAGGGGGGACTTCACCCCTCCACTTT. As protein: CAISGTGGTSPLHF.

The sample holds one count of this clone. The chain combines TRBV5-5 with TRBJ2-5; 10 bases map to TRBD1. Per germline, CDR1 SGHKS and CDR2 YYEKEE (reference sequence). CDR3 length equals 15 residues. Unmatched junction bases numbered 8, after V lost 4 bases and J lost 5 bases. DNA of the CDR3: TGTGCCAGCAGCCCCTGGGACAGGGGTTTGGAGACCCAGTACTTC. This translates into CASSPWDRGLETQYF.

This clone showed up just a few times. This chain connects TRBV5-1 to TRBJ2-3; 9 positions match TRBD2. J was trimmed by 4 bases and V by 0 bases; bases with no gene match: 3. From germline, CDR1 is SGHRS and CDR2 YFSETQ. The CDR3 runs to 15 residues. In DNA form, the CDR3 reads TGCGCCAGCAGCTTGGTAGGGACTAGCCCAGATACGCAGTATTTT. Protein product: CASSLVGTSPDTQYF.

The genes are TRBV4-2 and TRBJ1-2; 9 positions match TRBD1. Germline-derived CDR1 and CDR2 are LGHNA and YNFKEQ. This CDR3 spans 16 amino acids. The V segment lost 0 bases and the J segment 4 bases; nucleotides outside the gene matches: 6. The CDR3 region has the DNA TGTGCCAGCAGCCAAGAGGGACAGGGAGTCTTCTATGGCTACACCTTC. It specifies CASSQEGQGVFYGYTF.

J is TRBJ2-7 and V is TRBV5-4; D is perhaps TRBD1 (6 bases). CDR3 length equals 15 residues. Germline loops: CDR1 SGHNT, CDR2 YYREEE (reference sequence). The V gene lost 0 bases and the J gene lost 4 bases, with 14 bases spanning the gap. For the CDR3, the DNA is TGTGCCAGCAGCTTGGCCTTGGGGGCTCTTTACGAGCAGTACTTC. As protein: CASSLALGALYEQYF.

CDR3 DNA sequence: TGTGCCAGCAGTTGGGACAGGGGCCACACTGAAGCTTTCTTT. Translation: CASSWDRGHTEAFF. V and J are TRBV27 and TRBJ1-1, with 10 bases matching TRBD1. Germline loops: CDR1 MNHEY, CDR2 SMNVEV (reference sequence). Losses at the gene ends were 4 bases for V and 3 bases for J; bases not matched to a gene: 2. The length of the CDR3 is 14 residues.

By proportion, this clone is large. This sequence joins TRBV4-1 and TRBJ1-2; 7 nucleotides line up with TRBD1. CDR1 and CDR2 from the germline V gene are MGHRA and YSYEKL. This CDR3 has 16 residues. Losses at the gene ends were 0 bases for V and 3 bases for J; bases not matched to a gene: 7. The CDR3, as DNA: TGCGCCAGCAGCCAAGATTGGACAGGTGGTTACTATGGCTACACCTTC. This encodes CASSQDWTGGYYGYTF.

The chain links TRBV5-1 to TRBJ2-4; D might be TRBD1 (5 bases). Trimming stripped 4 bases from V and 1 base from J, with 15 bases between. The CDR3 runs to 16 residues. Germline CDR1 and CDR2: SGHRS and YFSETQ. The CDR3: CASSRIRAGAKNIQYF. For the CDR3, the DNA is TGCGCCAGCAGCCGAATAAGGGCAGGGGCCAAAAACATTCAGTACTTC.

The chain joins TRBV21-1 to TRBJ2-7; the DNA was not used to check the table's D call, TRBD1. TRBV21-1 is a pseudogene. The CDR3 has 14 amino acids. CDR3 DNA: TGTGCCAGCTTTGACAGTTATCGGCACTACGAGCAGTACTTC. It yields the protein CASFDSYRHYEQYF.

The chain carries TRBV5-4 and TRBJ2-3; 7 bases agree with TRBD2. Per the germline V gene, CDR1 is SGHNT and CDR2 is YYREEE (reference sequence). V dropped 1 base and J dropped 2; count of bases not matched to a gene: 4. The CDR3 is 15 residues long. The CDR3 coding sequence is TGTGCCAGCAGCTTGTCGGGGGGACTCACAGATACGCAGTATTTT. Protein sequence: CASSLSGGLTDTQYF.

This chain links TRBV18 with TRBJ2-5; 8 bases map to TRBD1. Germline V gene sequence: CDR1 KGHSH, CDR2 LQKENI. This CDR3 has 13 residues. V dropped 4 bases and J dropped 5; count of bases not matched to a gene: 3. The CDR3 loop is CASSLQGAETQYF. DNA for the CDR3: TGTGCCAGCTCACTTCAGGGGGCTGAGACCCAGTACTTC.

This clone was seen a handful of times. V and J are TRBV7-6 and TRBJ1-4, with a weak D call TRBD1 (5 bases). Germline loops: CDR1 SGHVS, CDR2 FNYEAQ. This CDR3 spans 17 amino acids. With 1 base removed from V and 4 bases from J, the gap between germline ends came to 16 bases. CDR3 protein: CASSLEAWGGYNEKLFF. The CDR3 DNA sequence: TGTGCCAGCAGCTTAGAGGCCTGGGGCGGATATAATGAAAAACTGTTTTTT.

The chain uses TRBV6-1 and TRBJ1-6; D perhaps matches TRBD1 (6 bases). Looked up from germline, CDR1 is MNHNS and CDR2 is SASEGT. Trimming took 8 bases from V and 7 from J, leaving 6 bases between them. The CDR3 is 11 residues long. CDR3 residues: CASQGNSPLHF. The CDR3 DNA reads as TGTGCCAGCCAGGGGAATTCACCCCTCCACTTT.

The V gene is TRBV10-3, the J gene TRBJ1-3; D uncertain. With 7 bases removed from V and 4 bases from J, the gap between germline ends came to 11 bases. In germline, CDR1 is ENHRY, CDR2 SYGVKD. This CDR3 comprises 13 residues. The chain's CDR3 is CAIKNAGGNTIYF. The DNA of the CDR3 is TGTGCCATCAAAAATGCGGGCGGAAACACCATATATTTT.

The chain has TRBV5-6 and TRBJ1-2; 7 nucleotides match TRBD1. The CDR3 is 14 amino acids. Trimming at V came to 5 bases and at J to 1 base, leaving 5 bases not matched to a gene. Germline V CDR1 and CDR2: SGHDT, YYEEEE. The CDR3 DNA reads as TGTGCCAGCAGGGGGACAGTTTTTAACTATGGCTACACCTTC. This translates into CASRGTVFNYGYTF. Variable domain in full (rest from reference TRBV5-6 and TRBJ1-2): DAGVTQSPTHLIKTRGQQVTLRCSPKSGHDTVSWYQQALGQGPQFIFQYYEEEERQRGNFPDRFSGHQFPNYSSELNVNALLLGDSALYLCASRGTVFNYGYTFGSGTRLTVV.

This chain joins TRBV5-1 and TRBJ2-1; TRBD1 might be the D (6 bases). Germline lookup yields CDR1 SGHRS and CDR2 YFSETQ. The CDR3 is 15 amino acids. Trimming cost V 0 bases and J 4 bases, with 11 bases left between them. The DNA of the CDR3 is TGCGCCAGCAGCTTGGACACAACAGGGTACAATGAGCAGTTCTTC. Translating it yields CASSLDTTGYNEQFF.

About this clone: Other nucleotide sequences in the sample specify the same CDR3. The rearrangement links TRBV27 to TRBJ2-1; D is undetermined. The CDR3 runs 13 residues. The germline V gene encodes CDR1 MNHEY and CDR2 SMNVEV (reference sequence). V was clipped by 3 bases and J by 5 bases, with 8 bases between them. CDR3 in DNA: TGTGCCAGCAGTTTGGGCGCAAACAATGAGCAGTTCTTC. It yields the protein CASSLGANNEQFF.

This chain connects TRBV6-5 to TRBJ2-1, with TRBD1 as a possible D gene (5 bases). Germline V CDR1 and CDR2: MNHEY, SVGAGI. CDR3 length: 14 amino acids. Deletions cut 4 bases from V and 7 bases from J, with 14 bases between. CDR3 amino acids: CASSFRGSGNEQFF. CDR3 in DNA: TGTGCCAGCAGTTTTAGGGGAAGTGGGAATGAGCAGTTCTTC.

As regards this clone: The sample holds other DNA sequences that translate to the same CDR3. The rearrangement links TRBV27 to TRBJ2-7; D may be TRBD2 (5 bases). The germline V gene encodes CDR1 MNHEY and CDR2 SMNVEV (reference sequence). V was shortened by 2 bases and J by 4 bases, with 9 bases between the two germline ends. This CDR3 comprises 13 residues. The CDR3 loop reads CASSLGRTYEQYF. CDR3 coding DNA: TGTGCCAGCAGTTTAGGAAGGACTTACGAGCAGTACTTC.

This clone appeared a few times. The V call is TRBV6-5, the J call TRBJ1-3, with unresolved D. This CDR3 has 14 amino acids. V dropped 3 bases and J dropped 0 bases, with 6 bases sitting between them. Germline CDR1 MNHEY, CDR2 SVGAGI. The CDR3, as DNA: TGTGCCAGCAGTTATGCAGGCTCTGGAAACACCATATATTTT. Protein product: CASSYAGSGNTIYF.

This rearrangement joins TRBV16 to TRBJ1-2; the match to TRBD1 covers 7 bases. Unmatched junction bases numbered 8, after V lost 0 bases and J lost 4 bases. CDR3 length: 16 residues. CDR1 and CDR2 (germline): KGHSY, FQNENV. In nucleotides, the CDR3 is TGTGCCAGCAGCCAATCGGTAGCAGGGGGAGCCTATGGCTACACCTTC. It is translated as CASSQSVAGGAYGYTF. The full variable domain, completed using reference TRBV16 and TRBJ1-2, is GEEVAQTPKHLVRGEGQKAKLYCAPIKGHSYVFWYQQVLKNEFKFLISFQNENVFDETGMPKERFSAKCLPNSPCSLEIQATKLEDSAVYFCASSQSVAGGAYGYTFGSGTRLTVV.

This chain joins TRBV6-4 and TRBJ2-2, with 13 bases aligning to TRBD2. Trimming cost V 3 bases and J 3 bases; bases outside gene matches: 1. The germline gives CDR1 MRHNA, CDR2 SNTAGT. This CDR3 is 16 amino acids long. The CDR3 region is CASSETSGRHTGELFF. The CDR3 bases are TGTGCCAGCAGTGAGACTAGCGGGAGGCACACCGGGGAGCTGTTTTTT.